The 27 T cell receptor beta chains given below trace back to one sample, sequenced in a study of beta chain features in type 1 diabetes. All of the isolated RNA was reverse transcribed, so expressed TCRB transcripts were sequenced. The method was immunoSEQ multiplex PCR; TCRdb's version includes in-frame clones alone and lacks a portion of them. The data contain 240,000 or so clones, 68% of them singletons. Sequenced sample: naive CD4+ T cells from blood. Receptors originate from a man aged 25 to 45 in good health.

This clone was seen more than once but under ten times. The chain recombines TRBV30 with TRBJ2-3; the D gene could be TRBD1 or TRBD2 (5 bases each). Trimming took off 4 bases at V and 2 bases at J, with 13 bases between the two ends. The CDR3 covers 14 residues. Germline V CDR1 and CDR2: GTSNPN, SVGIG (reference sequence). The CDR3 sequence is CAWIWGPNTDTQYF. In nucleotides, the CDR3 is TGTGCCTGGATATGGGGACCTAACACAGATACGCAGTATTTT.

The CDR3 loop reads CSVAIWVGTEAFF. The CDR3 coding sequence is TGCAGCGTTGCGATCTGGGTGGGCACTGAAGCTTTCTTT. The chain couples TRBV29-1 to TRBJ1-1, with D hard to call. Per the germline V gene, CDR1 is SQVTM and CDR2 is ANQGSEA. The CDR3 is 13 residues long. V was pared by 4 bases and J by 4 bases, with 13 bases between.

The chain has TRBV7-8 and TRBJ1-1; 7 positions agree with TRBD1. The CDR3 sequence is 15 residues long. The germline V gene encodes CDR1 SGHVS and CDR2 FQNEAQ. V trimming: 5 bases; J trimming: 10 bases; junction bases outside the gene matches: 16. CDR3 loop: CASSPRTGGGTTAFF. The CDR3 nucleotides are TGTGCCAGCAGCCCCCGGACAGGCGGAGGTACAACAGCTTTCTTT.

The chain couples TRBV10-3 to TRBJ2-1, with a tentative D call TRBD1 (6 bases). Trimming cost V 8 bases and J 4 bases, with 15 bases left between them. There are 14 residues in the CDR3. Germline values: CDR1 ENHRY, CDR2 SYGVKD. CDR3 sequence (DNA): TGTGCCATCCTGGGGCAGGGGTCGTACAATGAGCAGTTCTTC. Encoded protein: CAILGQGSYNEQFF.

In nucleotides, the CDR3 is TGTGCCAGCAGCTTAGGACAGGGCACCTACGAGCAGTACTTC. Translation gives CASSLGQGTYEQYF. The V gene is TRBV7-9, the J gene TRBJ2-7, with 7 bases matching TRBD1. The CDR3 is made up of 14 amino acids. The V gene's germline CDR1 is SEHNR and CDR2 FQNEAQ (reference sequence). V lost 1 base to trimming and J lost 2 bases; unmatched junction nucleotides: 2.

CDR3 in amino acids: CAWSQGRGAFF. As DNA, the CDR3 is TGTGCCTGGAGCCAAGGCCGCGGGGCTTTCTTT. The chain employs TRBV30 and TRBJ1-1, with unresolved D. Germline CDR1 and CDR2: GTSNPN and SVGIG (reference sequence). The V and J ends lost 3 bases and 11 bases respectively, with 13 bases between them. The CDR3 spans 11 residues.

CDR3 sequence: CASSFGLAGQETQYF. The DNA for the CDR3 is TGTGCCAGCAGTTTCGGACTAGCGGGACAAGAGACCCAGTACTTC. The gene calls are TRBV27 and TRBJ2-5; TRBD2 agrees at 12 bases. The germline V gene encodes CDR1 MNHEY and CDR2 SMNVEV (reference sequence). V dropped 3 bases and J dropped 2; count of bases not matched to a gene: 1. This CDR3 has 15 amino acids.

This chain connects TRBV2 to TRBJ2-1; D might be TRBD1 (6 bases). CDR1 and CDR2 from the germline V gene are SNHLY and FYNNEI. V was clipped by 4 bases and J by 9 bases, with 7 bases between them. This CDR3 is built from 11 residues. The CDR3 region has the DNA TGTGCCAGCAGTGCAGGGGTTGAGCAGTTCTTC. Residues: CASSAGVEQFF. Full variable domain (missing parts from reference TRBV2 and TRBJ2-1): EPEVTQTPSHQVTQMGQEVILRCVPISNHLYFYWYRQILGQKVEFLVSFYNNEISEKSEIFDDQFSVERPDGSNFTLKIRSTKLEDSAMYFCASSAGVEQFFGPGTRLTVL.

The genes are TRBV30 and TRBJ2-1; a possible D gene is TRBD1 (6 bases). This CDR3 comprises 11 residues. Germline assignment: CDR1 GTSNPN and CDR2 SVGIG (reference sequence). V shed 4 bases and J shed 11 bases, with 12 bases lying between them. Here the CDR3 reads CAWNIDRKQFF. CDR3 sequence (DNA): TGTGCCTGGAACATTGACAGGAAGCAGTTCTTC. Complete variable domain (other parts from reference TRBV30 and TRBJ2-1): SQTIHQWPATLVQPVGSPLSLECTVEGTSNPNLYWYRQAAGRGLQLLFYSVGIGQISSEVPQNLSASRPQDRQFILSSKKLLLSDSGFYLCAWNIDRKQFFGPGTRLTVL.

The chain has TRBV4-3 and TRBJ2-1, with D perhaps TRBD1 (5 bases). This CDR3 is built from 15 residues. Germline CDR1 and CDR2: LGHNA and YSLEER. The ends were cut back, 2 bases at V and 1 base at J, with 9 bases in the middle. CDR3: CASSQQGSSYNEQFF. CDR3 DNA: TGCGCCAGCAGCCAACAGGGTTCTTCCTACAATGAGCAGTTCTTC.

CDR3 in DNA: TGTGCCAGCAGCCCGCTTGAGGAGACAGGCTACGAGCAGTACTTC. Protein product: CASSPLEETGYEQYF. The V call is TRBV7-9, the J call TRBJ2-7, with D possibly TRBD1 on 6 matching bases. Germline CDR1 is SEHNR and CDR2 is FQNEAQ (reference sequence). The CDR3 covers 15 residues. Trimming took off 5 bases at V and 3 bases at J, with 17 bases between the two ends.

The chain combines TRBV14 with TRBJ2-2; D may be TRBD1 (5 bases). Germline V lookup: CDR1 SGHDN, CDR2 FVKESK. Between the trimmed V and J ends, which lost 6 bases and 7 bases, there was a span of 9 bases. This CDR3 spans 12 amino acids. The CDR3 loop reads CASRKQDGELFF. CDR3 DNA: TGTGCCAGCAGGAAACAGGACGGGGAGCTGTTTTTT. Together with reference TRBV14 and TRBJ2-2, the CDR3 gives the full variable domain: EAGVTQFPSHSVIEKGQTVTLRCDPISGHDNLYWYRRVMGKEIKFLLHFVKESKQDESGMPNNRFLAERTGGTYSTLKVQPAELEDSGVYFCASRKQDGELFFGEGSRLTVL.

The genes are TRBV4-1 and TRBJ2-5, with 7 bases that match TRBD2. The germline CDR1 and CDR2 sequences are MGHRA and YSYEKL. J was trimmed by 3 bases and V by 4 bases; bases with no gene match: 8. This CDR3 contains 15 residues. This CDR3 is CASSPLRAGEETQYF. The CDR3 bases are TGCGCCAGCAGCCCCCTAAGGGCGGGAGAAGAGACCCAGTACTTC.

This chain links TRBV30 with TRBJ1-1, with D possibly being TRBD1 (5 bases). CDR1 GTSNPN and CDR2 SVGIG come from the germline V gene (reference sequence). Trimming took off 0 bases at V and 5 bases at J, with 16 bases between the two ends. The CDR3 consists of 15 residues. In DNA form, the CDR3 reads TGTGCCTGGAGTGTACAGGACAATAGTCGGACTGAAGCTTTCTTT. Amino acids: CAWSVQDNSRTEAFF.

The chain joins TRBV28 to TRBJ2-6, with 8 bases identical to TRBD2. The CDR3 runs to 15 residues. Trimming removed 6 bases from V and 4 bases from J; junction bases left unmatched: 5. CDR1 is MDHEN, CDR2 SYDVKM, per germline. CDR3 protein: CASRTGGSGANVLTF. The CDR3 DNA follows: TGTGCCAGCAGGACGGGAGGGAGCGGGGCCAACGTCCTGACTTTC.

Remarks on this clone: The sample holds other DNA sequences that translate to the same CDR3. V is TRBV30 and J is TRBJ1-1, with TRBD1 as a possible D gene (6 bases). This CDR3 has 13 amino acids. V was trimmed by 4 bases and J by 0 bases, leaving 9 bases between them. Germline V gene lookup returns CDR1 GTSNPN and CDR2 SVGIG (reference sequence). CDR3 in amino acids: CAWNRALNTEAFF. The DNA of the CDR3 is TGTGCCTGGAACAGGGCCTTGAACACTGAAGCTTTCTTT.

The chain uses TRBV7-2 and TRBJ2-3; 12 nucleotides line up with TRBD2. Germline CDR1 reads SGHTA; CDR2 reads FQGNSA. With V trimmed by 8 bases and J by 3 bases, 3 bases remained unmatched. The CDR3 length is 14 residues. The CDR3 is CASGTSGGTDTQYF. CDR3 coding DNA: TGTGCCAGCGGCACTAGCGGGGGGACAGATACGCAGTATTTT.

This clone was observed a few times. The CDR3 nucleotides are TGTGCCAGCAGACCCCTAGCGGCTGAGCAGTTCTTC. Encoded protein: CASRPLAAEQFF. The J gene is TRBJ2-1, the V gene TRBV28, with TRBD2 identical over 7 bases. In germline, CDR1 is MDHEN, CDR2 SYDVKM. Germline trimming cut 6 bases from V and 9 bases from J; bases unmatched to any gene: 5. This CDR3 has 12 amino acids.

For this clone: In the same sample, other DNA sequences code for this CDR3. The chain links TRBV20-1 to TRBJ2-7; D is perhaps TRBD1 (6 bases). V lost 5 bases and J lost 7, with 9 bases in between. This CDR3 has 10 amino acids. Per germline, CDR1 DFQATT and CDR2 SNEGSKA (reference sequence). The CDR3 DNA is TGCAGTGCTGGGGGCGGGGAGCAGTACTTC. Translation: CSAGGGEQYF.

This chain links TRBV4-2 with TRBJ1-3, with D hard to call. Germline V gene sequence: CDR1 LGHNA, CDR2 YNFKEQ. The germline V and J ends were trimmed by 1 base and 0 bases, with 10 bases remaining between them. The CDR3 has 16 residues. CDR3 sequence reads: CASSQGPLSSGNTIYF. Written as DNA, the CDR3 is TGTGCCAGCAGCCAAGGACCGTTGAGCTCTGGAAACACCATATATTTT.

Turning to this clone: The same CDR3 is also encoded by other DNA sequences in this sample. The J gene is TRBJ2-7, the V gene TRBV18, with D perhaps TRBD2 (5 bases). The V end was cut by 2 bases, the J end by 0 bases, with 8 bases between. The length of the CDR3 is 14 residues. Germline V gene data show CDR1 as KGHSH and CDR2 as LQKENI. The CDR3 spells CASSPGRSSYEQYF. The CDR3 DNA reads TGTGCCAGCTCACCAGGGAGAAGCTCCTACGAGCAGTACTTC.

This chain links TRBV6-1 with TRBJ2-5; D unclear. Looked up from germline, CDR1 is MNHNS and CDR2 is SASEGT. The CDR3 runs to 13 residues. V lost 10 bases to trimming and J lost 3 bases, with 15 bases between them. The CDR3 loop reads CAIGRRPEETQYF. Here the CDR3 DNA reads TGTGCCATCGGGCGACGGCCCGAAGAGACCCAGTACTTC.

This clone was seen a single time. The DNA for the CDR3 is TGCGCCAGCAGCTCGCAGGGGAACATTCAGTACTTC. Protein sequence: CASSSQGNIQYF. This chain uses TRBV5-1 with TRBJ2-4, with a weak D call TRBD1 (6 bases). From germline, CDR1 is SGHRS and CDR2 YFSETQ. V was pared by 3 bases and J by 7 bases, with 8 bases between. This CDR3 comprises 12 residues.

CDR3 coding DNA: TGTGCCAGCAGCACCGACAGGCAAGAGACCCAGTACTTC. It translates to CASSTDRQETQYF. The chain combines TRBV5-4 with TRBJ2-5, with a possible D match to TRBD1 (6 bases). The germline V and J ends were trimmed by 4 bases and 2 bases, with 9 bases remaining between them. This CDR3 has 13 residues. CDR1 SGHNT and CDR2 YYREEE come from the germline V gene (reference sequence).

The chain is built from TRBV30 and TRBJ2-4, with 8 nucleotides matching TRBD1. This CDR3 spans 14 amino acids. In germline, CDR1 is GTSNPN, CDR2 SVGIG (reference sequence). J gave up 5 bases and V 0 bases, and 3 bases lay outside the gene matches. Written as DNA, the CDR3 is TGTGCCTGGAGTGTAGTCAGGGGGCAAAACATTCAGTACTTC. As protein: CAWSVVRGQNIQYF. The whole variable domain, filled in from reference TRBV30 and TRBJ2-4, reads SQTIHQWPATLVQPVGSPLSLECTVEGTSNPNLYWYRQAAGRGLQLLFYSVGIGQISSEVPQNLSASRPQDRQFILSSKKLLLSDSGFYLCAWSVVRGQNIQYFGAGTRLSVL.

As DNA, the CDR3 is TGTGCCGGACCAGGGACAGGGGAAAGAGGCTACACCTTC. Translating it yields CAGPGTGERGYTF. The chain combines TRBV30 with TRBJ1-2; 10 bases match TRBD1. Germline trimming cut 8 bases from V and 8 bases from J; bases unmatched to any gene: 11. This CDR3 has 13 residues. CDR1 and CDR2 from the germline V gene are GTSNPN and SVGIG (reference sequence). Using reference TRBV30 and TRBJ1-2 for the parts outside the CDR3, the full variable domain is SQTIHQWPATLVQPVGSPLSLECTVEGTSNPNLYWYRQAAGRGLQLLFYSVGIGQISSEVPQNLSASRPQDRQFILSSKKLLLSDSGFYLCAGPGTGERGYTFGSGTRLTVV.

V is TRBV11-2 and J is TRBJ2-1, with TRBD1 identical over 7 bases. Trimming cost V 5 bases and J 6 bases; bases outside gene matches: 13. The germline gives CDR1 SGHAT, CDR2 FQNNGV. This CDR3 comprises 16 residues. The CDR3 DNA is TGTGCCAGCAGCCCAAGGGGGCGCCGACGGGGCAATGAGCAGTTCTTC. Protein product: CASSPRGRRRGNEQFF.